Below, 21 T cell receptor beta chains from the same sample are listed, as sequenced in a study of cytomegalovirus exposure and HLA in healthy donors. PCR used 60 Vbeta primers and 13 Jbeta primers. The repertoire was sequenced with immunoSEQ multiplex PCR; TCRdb's copy has only in-frame clones and lacks some. The sample contains roughly 120,000 clones, around 80% of which appear only once. The specimen was PBMCs. The receptors stem from a young man in good health and CMV-seropositive.

This clone is a singleton in its sample. This chain uses TRBV5-1 with TRBJ2-1; 11 bases fit TRBD2. Germline V gene lookup returns CDR1 SGHRS and CDR2 YFSETQ. V shed 4 bases and J 10 bases; nucleotides not matched to a gene: 10. CDR3 length: 15 residues. In nucleotides, the CDR3 is TGCGCCAGCAGCGTAGGACTAGCGGGCTTCGGGGAGCAGTTCTTC. Translating it yields CASSVGLAGFGEQFF.

This chain joins TRBV27 and TRBJ2-5; D ambiguous. V lost 1 base and J 5 bases, leaving 11 bases between the germline ends. Germline CDR1 MNHEY, CDR2 SMNVEV (reference sequence). The CDR3 runs to 14 residues. For the CDR3, the DNA is TGTGCCAGCAGTTTATGGTCAAGTGGCGAGACCCAGTACTTC. This encodes CASSLWSSGETQYF.

This chain connects TRBV5-1 to TRBJ2-1; 9 positions match TRBD2. The germline CDR1 and CDR2 sequences are SGHRS and YFSETQ. The CDR3 contains 16 residues. J was trimmed by 6 bases and V by 5 bases; bases with no gene match: 12. The DNA of the CDR3 is TGCGCCAGCAGAGATTCAGGCGGGGGGGCCGCCAATGAGCAGTTCTTC. Residues: CASRDSGGGAANEQFF.

The chain uses TRBV18 and TRBJ1-3; D is possibly TRBD1 (6 bases). There are 15 residues in the CDR3. Trimming took off 4 bases at V and 0 bases at J, with 10 bases between the two ends. CDR1 and CDR2 (germline): KGHSH, LQKENI. Written as DNA, the CDR3 is TGTGCCAGCTCACATGGACAGCTCTCTGGAAACACCATATATTTT. It yields the protein CASSHGQLSGNTIYF.

In this sample, this clone turned up a few times. The chain couples TRBV5-1 to TRBJ2-1, with a possible D match to TRBD2 (6 bases). V was trimmed by 4 bases and J by 0 bases, leaving 14 bases between them. The CDR3 is 16 residues long. Per germline, CDR1 SGHRS and CDR2 YFSETQ. CDR3 nucleotide sequence: TGCGCCAGCAGCCCCCGGGGGTACAGCTCCTACAATGAGCAGTTCTTC. Amino acids: CASSPRGYSSYNEQFF.

V gene TRBV30 combines with J gene TRBJ2-3; 8 nucleotides align to TRBD1. The V and J ends lost 5 bases and 2 bases, in that order; junction bases with no gene match: 3. Germline assignment: CDR1 GTSNPN and CDR2 SVGIG (reference sequence). There are 13 residues in the CDR3. The CDR3 is CAWGTGFTDTQYF. DNA for the CDR3: TGTGCCTGGGGGACAGGCTTCACAGATACGCAGTATTTT.

The V gene is TRBV15, the J gene TRBJ2-7; 7 bases align to TRBD2. The V and J ends lost 2 bases and 9 bases, in that order; junction bases with no gene match: 13. Germline CDR1 LNHNV, CDR2 YYDKDF (reference sequence). CDR3 length: 15 amino acids. In DNA, the CDR3 is TGTGCCACCAGCAGACGGGACGGGGGGATACGAGGGCAGTACTTC. Translation gives CATSRRDGGIRGQYF.

The gene calls are TRBV5-1 and TRBJ2-3; 13 nucleotides line up with TRBD2. This CDR3 has 16 amino acids. The germline CDR1 and CDR2 sequences are SGHRS and YFSETQ. J lost 1 base, V lost 4 bases, and 3 bases had no gene match. As DNA, the CDR3 is TGCGCCAGCAGCCTACTAGCGGGGGGGGGCACAGATACGCAGTATTTT. Amino acids: CASSLLAGGGTDTQYF.

The chain couples TRBV6-1 to TRBJ1-1; the D gene is possibly TRBD1 (6 bases). CDR3 length: 12 residues. V lost 7 bases, J lost 3 bases, and 9 bases lay in between. The germline V gene has CDR1 MNHNS and CDR2 SASEGT. The CDR3 here is CASKGVDTEAFF. DNA for the CDR3: TGTGCCAGCAAGGGGGTCGACACTGAAGCTTTCTTT.

The chain carries TRBV4-2 and TRBJ2-1; 10 bases match TRBD1. Germline V CDR1 and CDR2: LGHNA, YNFKEQ. V was pared by 1 base and J by 7 bases, with 4 bases of the junction left unmatched. The CDR3 has 15 residues. In DNA, the CDR3 is TGTGCCAGCAGCCAAGTCGGGACAGGGGATAATGAGCAGTTCTTC. It encodes CASSQVGTGDNEQFF.

The V and J genes are TRBV6-1 and TRBJ2-7, with 8 nucleotides matching TRBD1. This CDR3 is built from 14 residues. Germline CDR1 MNHNS, CDR2 SASEGT. The junction had 11 bases not matched to a gene; V was cut back by 8 bases and J by 5 bases. CDR3 loop: CASRQFDRGHEQYF. The CDR3 bases are TGTGCCAGCCGACAATTTGACAGGGGCCACGAGCAGTACTTC.

The V gene is TRBV5-6, the J gene TRBJ1-4, with D perhaps TRBD1 (6 bases). Germline values: CDR1 SGHDT, CDR2 YYEEEE. This CDR3 is 13 amino acids long. Trimming removed 2 bases at V and 8 bases at J, with 10 bases between. The CDR3 here is CASSLSTGEKLFF. In DNA form, the CDR3 reads TGTGCCAGCAGCTTAAGTACAGGGGAAAAACTGTTTTTT.

V gene TRBV7-9 combines with J gene TRBJ2-5; D might be TRBD2 (6 bases). CDR3 length equals 14 residues. Germline CDR1 is SEHNR and CDR2 is FQNEAQ (reference sequence). V was clipped by 3 bases and J by 4 bases, with 12 bases between them. The CDR3 protein is CASSFGGLPETQYF. CDR3 DNA sequence: TGTGCCAGCAGCTTTGGGGGACTCCCAGAGACCCAGTACTTC.

This CDR3 is CASSPREGVYEQYF. Written as DNA, the CDR3 is TGTGCCAGCAGTCCCCGTGAGGGGGTCTACGAGCAGTACTTC. The V call is TRBV27, the J call TRBJ2-7; weak D call: TRBD1 (6 bases). This CDR3 comprises 14 residues. Germline V lookup: CDR1 MNHEY, CDR2 SMNVEV (reference sequence). Trimming took off 5 bases at V and 3 bases at J, with 14 bases between the two ends.

This chain connects TRBV4-3 to TRBJ1-3, with D unclear. Germline V gene data show CDR1 as LGHNA and CDR2 as YSLEER. V gave up 0 bases and J gave up 2 bases, with 11 bases separating them. The CDR3 is made up of 16 amino acids. As DNA, the CDR3 is TGCGCCAGCAGCCAAGATCCGCCCGGGGCTGGAAACACCATATATTTT. The encoded protein is CASSQDPPGAGNTIYF.

The chain links TRBV5-5 to TRBJ1-6, with 7 positions matching TRBD1. Germline CDR1 SGHKS, CDR2 YYEKEE (reference sequence). CDR3 size: 16 residues. Losses at the gene ends were 4 bases for V and 1 base for J; bases not matched to a gene: 5. CDR3 loop: CASSERQGSYNSPLHF. In DNA form, the CDR3 reads TGTGCCAGCAGCGAACGACAGGGTTCCTATAATTCACCCCTCCACTTT.

The rearrangement joins TRBV7-9 to TRBJ2-1; 15 bases align to TRBD2. Germline lookup yields CDR1 SEHNR and CDR2 FQNEAQ (reference sequence). The CDR3 totals 16 residues. V was clipped by 3 bases and J by 8 bases; unmatched bases: 5. This chain's CDR3 is CASSLGLAGGIDEQFF. CDR3 in DNA: TGTGCCAGCAGCTTGGGACTAGCGGGGGGTATCGATGAGCAGTTCTTC.

The genes are TRBV9 and TRBJ2-7, with D perhaps TRBD2 (6 bases). Trimming took 3 bases from V and 5 from J, leaving 21 bases between them. Germline V CDR1 and CDR2: SGDLS, YYNGEE. This CDR3 is 16 amino acids long. This CDR3 is CASSDQDGDGRHEQYF. CDR3 sequence (DNA): TGTGCCAGCAGCGACCAGGACGGGGATGGGAGGCACGAGCAGTACTTC.

The chain has TRBV10-3 and TRBJ2-7; 12 bases are a match to TRBD2. Germline V CDR1 and CDR2: ENHRY, SYGVKD. This CDR3 region has 16 residues. Trimming at V came to 4 bases and at J to 2 bases, leaving 6 bases not matched to a gene. The CDR3 protein is CAISAVGTSGPYEQYF. The CDR3 nucleotides are TGTGCCATCAGTGCTGTTGGGACTAGCGGGCCCTACGAGCAGTACTTC.

This clone was counted a single time. This chain uses TRBV6-1 with TRBJ2-1, with TRBD2 matching 11 bases. CDR1 is MNHNS, CDR2 SASEGT, per germline. The ends lost 6 bases at V and 4 bases at J; junction bases unmatched: 5. The CDR3 is made up of 15 amino acids. The chain's CDR3 is CASSILAGAYNEQFF. The CDR3 DNA is TGTGCCAGCAGCATACTAGCGGGGGCGTACAATGAGCAGTTCTTC.

The chain joins TRBV18 to TRBJ1-2, with TRBD1 as a possible D gene (5 bases). CDR3 length: 15 amino acids. Trimming removed 2 bases at V and 2 bases at J, with 12 bases between. The germline V gene has CDR1 KGHSH and CDR2 LQKENI. CDR3: CASSPRQTTNYGYTF. CDR3 nucleotide sequence: TGTGCCAGCTCACCAAGACAGACGACAAACTATGGCTACACCTTC.